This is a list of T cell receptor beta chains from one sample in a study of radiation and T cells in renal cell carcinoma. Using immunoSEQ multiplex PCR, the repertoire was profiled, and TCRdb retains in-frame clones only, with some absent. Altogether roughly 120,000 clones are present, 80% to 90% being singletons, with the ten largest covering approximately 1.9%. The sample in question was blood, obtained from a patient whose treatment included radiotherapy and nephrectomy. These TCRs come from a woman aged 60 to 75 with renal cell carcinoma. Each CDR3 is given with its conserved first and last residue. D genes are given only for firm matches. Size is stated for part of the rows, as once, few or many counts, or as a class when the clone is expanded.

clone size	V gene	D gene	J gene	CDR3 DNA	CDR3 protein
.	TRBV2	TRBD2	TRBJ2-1	TGTGCCAGCAGGGCCGGGACTAGCGCTTACAATGAGCAGTTCTTC	CASRAGTSAYNEQFF
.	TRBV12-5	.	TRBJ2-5	TGTGCTAGTGGTTTGGACACAGGCCCGCAAGAGACCCAGTACTTC	CASGLDTGPQETQYF
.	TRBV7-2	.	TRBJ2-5	TGTGCCAGCAGCTTAGAGGGTAAAACCCAGTACTTC	CASSLEGKTQYF
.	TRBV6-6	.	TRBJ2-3	TGTGCCAGCACCGTGGGGGGCCCTAGCACAGATACGCAGTATTTT	CASTVGGPSTDTQYF
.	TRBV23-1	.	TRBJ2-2	TGCGCCAGCAGTAGACCCCAAGGGCCCACCGGGGAGCTGTTTTTT	CASSRPQGPTGELFF
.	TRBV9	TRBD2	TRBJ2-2	TGTGCCAGCAGCGCCGGGGGGGCCACCGGGGAGCTGTTTTTT	CASSAGGATGELFF
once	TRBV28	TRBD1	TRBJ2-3	TGTGCCAGCAGTTTACTACAGGGGGCAACAGATACGCAGTATTTT	CASSLLQGATDTQYF
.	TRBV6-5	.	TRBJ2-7	TGTGCCAGCACCAAGGCAGACCGAGGTCCCTACGAGCAGTACTTC	CASTKADRGPYEQYF
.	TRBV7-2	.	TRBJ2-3	TGTGCCAGCAGTTCTAGCTTTGCGCAGTATTTT	CASSSSFAQYF
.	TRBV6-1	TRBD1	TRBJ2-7	TGTGCCAGCGACAGGGGGTGGGACGAGCAGTACTTC	CASDRGWDEQYF
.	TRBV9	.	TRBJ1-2	TGTGCCAGCAGCCAGGGACCGGGGACGTCTAATGATGGCTACACCTTC	CASSQGPGTSNDGYTF
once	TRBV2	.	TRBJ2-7	TGTGCCAGCAGTGTCTTGGGCTACGAGCAGTACTTC	CASSVLGYEQYF
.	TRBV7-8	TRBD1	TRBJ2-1	TGTGCCAGCAGCCAAGGGGGCCCCCCCAATGAGCAGTTCTTC	CASSQGGPPNEQFF
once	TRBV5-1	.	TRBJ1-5	TGCGCCAGCAGCTTAGTGGGGTTAGGAGGCAATCAGCCCCAGCATTTT	CASSLVGLGGNQPQHF
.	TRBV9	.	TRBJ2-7	TGTGCCAGCAGCTCAGGCCTTTTCTCCTACGAGCAGTACTTC	CASSSGLFSYEQYF
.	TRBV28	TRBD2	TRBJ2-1	TGTGCCAGCAGTCCCCGACTAGCGGACAATGAGCAGTTCTTC	CASSPRLADNEQFF
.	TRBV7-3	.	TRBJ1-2	TGTGCCAGCAGCTTAGACAGTAACTATGGCTACACCTTC	CASSLDSNYGYTF
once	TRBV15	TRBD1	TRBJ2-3	TGTGCCACCTCGACAGGGGGAACAGATACGCAGTATTTT	CATSTGGTDTQYF
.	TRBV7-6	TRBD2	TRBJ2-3	TGTGCCAGCAGCCCTGGGACTAGCGCCGTTACGCAGTATTTT	CASSPGTSAVTQYF
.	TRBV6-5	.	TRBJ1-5	TGTGCCAGCGGAGTAGGAAATCAGCCCCAGCATTTT	CASGVGNQPQHF
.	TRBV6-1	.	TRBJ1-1	TGTGCCAGCACCCGGACGGAGATGGTGGCTTTCTTT	CASTRTEMVAFF
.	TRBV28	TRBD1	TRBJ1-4	TGTGCCAGCAGTTCGGAGGCCGGGACAGGGAGTGGAAAACTGTTTTTT	CASSSEAGTGSGKLFF
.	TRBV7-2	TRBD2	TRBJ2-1	TGTGCCAGCAGCCTCCGACTAGCGGGAGCATTTCCGTTCTTC	CASSLRLAGAFPFF
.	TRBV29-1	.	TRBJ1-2	TGCAGCGCAGTGAAGATGGGACCCAGCTATGGCTACACCTTC	CSAVKMGPSYGYTF
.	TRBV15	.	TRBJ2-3	TGTGCCACCAGCAGAGATTTCACGATCTTTAATGGGCCAGATACGCAGTATTTT	CATSRDFTIFNGPDTQYF
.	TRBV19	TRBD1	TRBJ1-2	TGTGCCAGTAGTATCCCACAGGGGACACGAGGATATGGCTACACCTTC	CASSIPQGTRGYGYTF
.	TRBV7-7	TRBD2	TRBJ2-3	TGTGCTAGCAGCCCTAGCGGTCGCACAGATACGCAGTATTTT	CASSPSGRTDTQYF
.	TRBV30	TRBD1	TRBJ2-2	TGTGCCTGGAGTGTATATAGGACAGGGGGTGTTCCCGGGGAGCTGTTTTTT	CAWSVYRTGGVPGELFF
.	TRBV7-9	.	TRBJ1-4	TGTGCCAGCAGCTTAATGCAAGGGGCAACTAATGAAAAACTGTTTTTT	CASSLMQGATNEKLFF
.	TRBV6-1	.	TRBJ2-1	TGTGCCACCGACCTGATGGGGGGGGGCCGGGGTGAGCAGTTCTTC	CATDLMGGGRGEQFF
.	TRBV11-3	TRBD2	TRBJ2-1	TGTGCCAGCAGCTTCCAAGCGGGGGTAGTTGGTGAGCAGTTCTTC	CASSFQAGVVGEQFF
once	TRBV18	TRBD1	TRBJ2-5	TGTGCCAGCTCACAAGACAGGGAAGAGACCCAGTACTTC	CASSQDREETQYF
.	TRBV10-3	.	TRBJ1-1	TGTGCCATCAGATCTCTTCAAGGGAGAGGTGAAGCTTTCTTT	CAIRSLQGRGEAFF
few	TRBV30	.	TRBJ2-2	TGTGCCTGGGACATTTCGAACACCGGGGAGCTGTTTTTT	CAWDISNTGELFF
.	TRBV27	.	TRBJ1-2	TGTGCCAGCAGTTTAACCGAGAACTATGGCTACACCTTC	CASSLTENYGYTF
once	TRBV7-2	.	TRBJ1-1	TGTGCCAGCACCACAGGGTGGGTTTTGACCCCCGCTTTCTTT	CASTTGWVLTPAFF
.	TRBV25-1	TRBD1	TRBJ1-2	TGTGCCAGTGAAAATAGGTGGGACAGGGAGGTCTACACCTTC	CASENRWDREVYTF
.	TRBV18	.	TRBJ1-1	TGTGCCAGCTCACAGGGGATTGAAGCTTTCTTT	CASSQGIEAFF
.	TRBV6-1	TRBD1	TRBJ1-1	TGTGCCAGCACCCCCCAGGGGGTGAACACTGAAGCTTTCTTT	CASTPQGVNTEAFF
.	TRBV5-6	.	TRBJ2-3	TGTGCCAGCAGTGATCATAATACCCTAGATACGCAGTATTTT	CASSDHNTLDTQYF
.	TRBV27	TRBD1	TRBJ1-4	TGTGCCAGCAGTTTCCAGGGACAGGGAAAACTGTTTTTT	CASSFQGQGKLFF
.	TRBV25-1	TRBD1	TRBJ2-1	TGTGCCAGCACCTTGGGACAGGGGCGGAATGAGCAGTTCTTC	CASTLGQGRNEQFF